The 9 T cell receptor beta chains presented below share a single source sample, sequenced in a study of blood T cell repertoires in COVID-19. The data were produced by immunoSEQ multiplex PCR, yet TCRdb's version contains in-frame clones alone and is incomplete. The table has 360,000 or so clones, 83% seen once; the top ten hold about 4.9%. The sequencing sample was made of PBMCs or T cells enriched from blood (not recorded which). The receptors shown here come from a woman aged 50 to 60 who had recovered from COVID-19.

The chain carries TRBV21-1 and TRBJ1-5; the D segment call TRBD1 is taken from the table without a DNA check. TRBV21-1 is tagged as a pseudogene. This CDR3 comprises 18 residues. The CDR3 DNA is TGTGCCAGCAGCAAAGAGGAGACAGGATCTAATAGCAATCAGCCCCAGCATTTT. Protein: CASSKEETGSNSNQPQHF.

This chain links TRBV24-1 with TRBJ1-2; D unclear. CDR3 length: 14 residues. Germline V gene sequence: CDR1 KGHDR, CDR2 SFDVKD. V lost 3 bases, J lost 1 base, and 8 bases lay in between. Written as DNA, the CDR3 is TGTGCCACCAGTGATCGGGATCGTAACTATGGCTACACCTTC. Residues: CATSDRDRNYGYTF.

The chain uses TRBV6-5 and TRBJ1-6; D might be TRBD1 (5 bases). This CDR3 is built from 13 residues. CDR1 is MNHEY and CDR2 is SVGAGI in the germline V gene. V was trimmed by 6 bases and J by 8 bases, leaving 11 bases between them. The CDR3 DNA follows: TGTGCCAGCAGCAAGCCGGGGGATTCACCCCTCCACTTT. Its translation: CASSKPGDSPLHF.

This chain uses TRBV19 with TRBJ2-1, with 8 nucleotides matching TRBD2. Germline V gene lookup returns CDR1 LNHDA and CDR2 SQIVND (reference sequence). Trimming at V came to 7 bases and at J to 9 bases, leaving 11 bases not matched to a gene. The CDR3 totals 14 residues. CDR3 coding DNA: TGTGCCAGTACCACTCAAGGGCTAGCGGGTGAGCAGTTCTTC. It encodes CASTTQGLAGEQFF. The full variable domain, completed using reference TRBV19 and TRBJ2-1, is DGGITQSPKYLFRKEGQNVTLSCEQNLNHDAMYWYRQDPGQGLRLIYYSQIVNDFQKGDIAEGYSVSREKKESFPLTVTSAQKNPTAFYLCASTTQGLAGEQFFGPGTRLTVL.

The chain recombines TRBV7-2 with TRBJ2-7; 7 positions match TRBD2. The CDR3 spans 13 residues. After removal of 6 bases from V and 2 bases from J, the junction contained 4 bases not matched to a gene. Germline values: CDR1 SGHTA, CDR2 FQGNSA. Written as DNA, the CDR3 is TGTGCCAGCAGACTAGCGCAAACCTACGAGCAGTACTTC. It is translated as CASRLAQTYEQYF. Full variable domain (missing parts from reference TRBV7-2 and TRBJ2-7): GAGVSQSPSNKVTEKGKDVELRCDPISGHTALYWYRQSLGQGLEFLIYFQGNSAPDKSGLPSDRFSAERTGGSVSTLTIQRTQQEDSAVYLCASRLAQTYEQYFGPGTRLTVT.

The chain combines TRBV12-3 or TRBV12-4 with TRBJ2-7; D not certain. CDR3 length equals 13 residues. Trimming shortened V by 6 bases and J by 5 bases, and 14 bases separated the two germline ends. The CDR3, as DNA: TGTGCCAGCAGACCCGGTGGTTCGAACGAGCAGTACTTC. Protein sequence: CASRPGGSNEQYF.

The V gene is TRBV28, the J gene TRBJ1-1; TRBD1 agrees at 7 bases. Germline assignment: CDR1 MDHEN and CDR2 SYDVKM. The CDR3 is 12 amino acids. The V segment lost 3 bases and the J segment 10 bases; nucleotides outside the gene matches: 5. The CDR3 sequence is CASSFRGAVAFF. CDR3 coding DNA: TGTGCCAGCAGTTTCAGGGGGGCAGTAGCTTTCTTT. The entire variable domain, with the rest obtained from reference TRBV28 and TRBJ1-1, is as follows: DVKVTQSSRYLVKRTGEKVFLECVQDMDHENMFWYRQDPGLGLRLIYFSYDVKMKEKGDIPEGYSVSREKKERFSLILESASTNQTSMYLCASSFRGAVAFFGQGTRLTVV.

This clone was counted a single time. The chain combines TRBV7-2 with TRBJ2-7; D perhaps matches TRBD2 (6 bases). The CDR3 totals 13 residues. The germline V gene encodes CDR1 SGHTA and CDR2 FQGNSA. V shed 3 bases and J shed 6 bases, with 12 bases lying between them. DNA for the CDR3: TGTGCCAGCAGCTTGCTGCGCGGGGCCGAGCAGTACTTC. It specifies CASSLLRGAEQYF.

The V and J genes are TRBV4-3 and TRBJ1-2, with D tentatively TRBD1 (6 bases). Germline loops: CDR1 LGHNA, CDR2 YSLEER. V was pared by 4 bases and J by 8 bases, with 14 bases between. The CDR3 extends over 13 amino acids. CDR3 sequence reads: CASSLQGGLGYTF. CDR3 coding DNA: TGCGCCAGCAGCCTCCAAGGGGGTTTGGGCTACACCTTC.